This record concerns one TCR beta chain sequence. Its antigen is not identified. The PCR contained 60 Vbeta and 13 Jbeta primers. TCRdb's table, derived via immunoSEQ multiplex PCR, lists solely in-frame clones and lacks some. This sample carries about 130,000 clones, 80% of them seen once, and the ten largest clones take 1%. The ends lost 6 bases at V and 11 bases at J; junction bases unmatched: 7. CDR1 and CDR2 from the germline V gene are MNHEY and SVGAGI. This CDR3 spans 14 amino acids. The data originate from a study of cytomegalovirus exposure and HLA in healthy donors. Overall study results and limits: Follow-up analysis later connected one missense variant in DCLRE1C with trimming of TCR beta V- and J-genes.

The rearrangement links TRBV6-5 to TRBJ1-6; 10 nucleotides line up with TRBD1. The sample comprised PBMCs. The TCR originated in a man in his forties or fifties in good health and CMV-seronegative. CDR3: CASSSGQGGTPLHF. The CDR3, as DNA: TGTGCCAGCAGCTCAGGACAGGGGGGAACACCCCTCCACTTT.